Sequencing of this T cell receptor (beta chain) was carried out in a study of OX40 agonist ivuxolimab in advanced cancers. Broader study findings: At 0.1 to 3.0 mg/kg, CD4+ and CD8+ blood T cells expanded clonally by week 6. Among the nonresponders, some also had low normalized T-cell clonal expansion. CD8+ T cells (on average) carried more expanded clones than CD4+ T cells.

V lost 2 bases to trimming and J lost 0 bases; unmatched junction nucleotides: 2. Germline values: CDR1 KGHSH, CDR2 LQKENI. This CDR3 spans 15 amino acids. As for this clone: Its antigen is currently unknown.

This table comes from immunoSEQ multiplex PCR, and its TCRdb copy is limited to in-frame clones, with some not included. Of tens of thousands of clones in the sample, 60% to 80% are singletons; the top ten hold about 3.8%. No patient had autoimmune disease or received systemic immunosuppression. The TCR comes from an adult with an advanced solid tumor such as melanoma, head and neck, liver or kidney cancer. The rearrangement links TRBV18 to TRBJ2-3; 7 positions agree with TRBD1. The material was CD4+ or CD8+ T cells sorted from blood, obtained in a trial of the OX40 agonist ivuxolimab. The CDR3 is CASSPEGASTDTQYF. The CDR3, as DNA: TGTGCCAGCTCACCAGAGGGGGCGAGCACAGATACGCAGTATTTT.